Presented here are 8 T cell receptor beta chains from one specimen sequenced in a study of blood T cell repertoires in COVID-19. TCRdb keeps only in-frame clones here, not all; method: immunoSEQ multiplex PCR. The profile shows roughly 200,000 clones, 80% to 90% of them singletons. The sequencing sample was made of PBMCs or T cells enriched from blood (not recorded which). The receptors were gathered from a woman in her 30s who had been exposed to COVID-19.

The chain recombines TRBV18 with TRBJ1-1, with TRBD1 as a possible D gene (6 bases). Germline V gene data show CDR1 as KGHSH and CDR2 as LQKENI. This CDR3 has 16 amino acids. V lost 6 bases to trimming and J lost 4 bases, with 21 bases between them. The CDR3 nucleotides read TGTGCCAGCTCGACTCGGGCAGGGGATGATGGCACTGAAGCTTTCTTT. Protein sequence: CASSTRAGDDGTEAFF.

The gene calls are TRBV19 and TRBJ2-7; tentatively, D is TRBD1 (5 bases). The CDR3 has 14 amino acids. CDR1 is LNHDA, CDR2 SQIVND, per germline (reference sequence). The ends were cut back, 6 bases at V and 0 bases at J, with 12 bases in the middle. The CDR3 sequence is CASRETVDSYEQYF. The CDR3 bases are TGTGCCAGTAGGGAGACAGTAGACTCCTACGAGCAGTACTTC.

The V and J genes are TRBV12-5 and TRBJ2-4; TRBD2 matches 15 bases. This CDR3 spans 18 amino acids. V was clipped by 5 bases and J by 2 bases; unmatched bases: 7. Germline loops: CDR1 LGHNT, CDR2 FRNRAP. CDR3 DNA sequence: TGTGCTAGTGGTAACGGACTAGCGGGGGGGGTTACCAAAAACATTCAGTACTTC. This sequence encodes CASGNGLAGGVTKNIQYF.

This clone was observed a single time. The V and J genes are TRBV9 and TRBJ2-1, with 10 bases fitting TRBD2. Unmatched junction bases numbered 5, after V lost 0 bases and J lost 8 bases. CDR3 length: 15 residues. Germline CDR1 SGDLS, CDR2 YYNGEE. CDR3 DNA sequence: TGTGCCAGCAGCGTAGAACTAGCGGGGCCGCATGAGCAGTTCTTC. Translation gives CASSVELAGPHEQFF.

The V call is TRBV6-5, the J call TRBJ1-2; no reliable D call. There are 13 residues in the CDR3. Trimming took 5 bases from V and 7 from J, leaving 14 bases between them. Germline V gene lookup returns CDR1 MNHEY and CDR2 SVGAGI. CDR3 bases: TGTGCCAGCAGTCCCGTTGAGGGTAGTGGCTACACCTTC. It yields the protein CASSPVEGSGYTF.

The chain joins TRBV2 to TRBJ2-2; perhaps TRBD1 as D (6 bases). V shed 4 bases and J shed 0 bases, with 9 bases lying between them. From germline, CDR1 is SNHLY and CDR2 FYNNEI. The CDR3 totals 15 residues. Here the CDR3 reads CASSAKGANTGELFF. The DNA for the CDR3 is TGTGCCAGCAGTGCTAAGGGGGCGAACACCGGGGAGCTGTTTTTT.

J is TRBJ2-7 and V is TRBV11-2; D is ambiguous. The CDR3 is 12 residues long. Germline V gene data show CDR1 as SGHAT and CDR2 as FQNNGV. The ends were cut back, 1 base at V and 5 bases at J, with 6 bases in the middle. CDR3 in DNA: TGTGCCAGCAGCTTAGTAGCAGACGAGCAGTACTTC. This translates into CASSLVADEQYF.

The chain uses TRBV30 and TRBJ1-1, with TRBD1 identical over 7 bases. V lost 1 base, J lost 4 bases, and 21 bases stayed unmatched. In germline, CDR1 is GTSNPN, CDR2 SVGIG (reference sequence). CDR3 length: 19 amino acids. The chain's CDR3 is CAWSAKRTGAARGFTEAFF. The CDR3 coding sequence is TGTGCCTGGAGTGCCAAACGCACAGGGGCCGCCCGAGGATTCACTGAAGCTTTCTTT. The full variable domain, rest sourced from reference TRBV30 and TRBJ1-1, is SQTIHQWPATLVQPVGSPLSLECTVEGTSNPNLYWYRQAAGRGLQLLFYSVGIGQISSEVPQNLSASRPQDRQFILSSKKLLLSDSGFYLCAWSAKRTGAARGFTEAFFGQGTRLTVV.